Listed below are T cell receptor beta chains from one sample, sequenced in a study of shared clonotypes between healthy human individuals. Only in-frame clones appear in the TCRdb table, and some are missing; sequencing was by immunoSEQ multiplex PCR. The sample yields about 960,000 clones, more than 75% seen once. Input material: memory CD4+ T cells sorted from blood. The receptors originated from a man between 18 and 35 years old in good health. The CDR3 runs from the conserved cysteine through the conserved F or W.

TRBJ2-2,TRBV5-1,CASSLRTGTGELFF
TRBJ2-5,TRBV10-3,CATGTPNQETQYF
TRBJ2-5,TRBV7-8,CASSSSGGGETQYF
TRBJ1-5,TRBV18,CASSPLGTGSNQPQHF
TRBJ2-3,TRBV5-4,CATAQGADTQYF
TRBJ2-3,TRBV4-1,CASSPGTSFPDTQYF
TRBJ2-1,TRBV2,CASRTSGGGEQFF
TRBJ2-3,TRBV7-9,CASTGGLAGGTDTQYF
TRBJ2-1,TRBV5-1,CASSLGQGDSYNEQFF
TRBJ1-1,TRBV27,CASSPQNTEAFF
TRBJ1-2,TRBV5-1,CASSPGQEQVGYTF
TRBJ1-6,TRBV7-9,CASSRQGGRSPLHF
TRBJ2-7,TRBV2,CASSWQGGYEQYF
TRBJ2-5,TRBV28,CASSLLDRDTTETQYF
TRBJ1-1,TRBV7-8,CASSVMEANTEAFF
TRBJ2-1,TRBV5-1,CASSLVPAGGANEQFF
TRBJ2-7,TRBV11-2,CASSLVRGDSYEQYF
TRBJ2-2,TRBV30,CAWSSGRAAGELFF
TRBJ1-2,TRBV7-6,CASSLVPRAKSPQGYTF
TRBJ1-5,TRBV9,CTSSVDWGPNQPQHF
TRBJ1-5,TRBV5-6,CASSLVQGPQHF
TRBJ1-3,TRBV7-2,CASSLGMGGFLSGNTIYF
TRBJ1-6,TRBV5-1,CASSPSYESPLHF
TRBJ2-7,TRBV28,CASRAYRGSYEQYF
TRBJ2-1,TRBV29-1,CSVGGPTSSYNEQFF
TRBJ2-1,TRBV25-1,CASASVGTGSWNEQFF
TRBJ2-2,TRBV7-7,CASSLLGGNTGELFF
TRBJ2-2,TRBV7-6,CASSLMPSGANTGELFF
TRBJ2-7,TRBV5-6,CASSPPGRGDEQYF